This TCR beta chain was identified in a study of blood T cell repertoires in COVID-19. Study-wide context: COVID-19 samples, acute and convalescent, were from the United States, Italy and Spain. From T cells, B-cell-depleted T cells, or PBMCs came the material, which was cDNA or gDNA.

There are 13 residues in the CDR3. J lost 5 bases, V lost 3 bases, and 4 bases had no gene match. The germline gives CDR1 SGHRS, CDR2 YFSETQ. Clones were read by immunoSEQ multiplex PCR, and TCRdb kept only the in-frame ones, dropping some. The sample records under 250,000 clones, approximately 80% being singletons. The clonotype comes from a human donor in a cohort sampled during active COVID-19. Material: peripheral blood. The rearrangement links TRBV5-1 to TRBJ2-5, with TRBD2 matching over 7 bases. The CDR3 spells CASSYGGDETQYF. Written as DNA, the CDR3 is TGCGCCAGCAGCTATGGGGGGGATGAGACCCAGTACTTC.